Described below is a single TCR beta chain sequence and its context. Using immunoSEQ multiplex PCR, the repertoire was profiled, and TCRdb retains in-frame clones only, with some absent. The profile covers tens of thousands of clones, with 70% to 90% appearing a single time and 7.6% taken by the ten largest. Locally advanced or metastatic urothelial carcinoma affected all patients. Patients each gave 1 to 8 samples, pretreatment and on-treatment. These data belong to a study of PD-L1 blockade in urothelial cancer. The overall study: From 2014, patients received atezolizumab, given as 1,200 mg intravenously every 3 weeks. The analyses of blood took place 3 weeks (second dose) and 6 weeks after treatment start.

Trimming removed 5 bases from V and 0 bases from J; junction bases left unmatched: 9. Germline assignment: CDR1 SGHTA and CDR2 FQGNSA. There are 16 residues in the CDR3. The clonotype comes from a man aged 60 to 69 with urothelial cancer. V usage is TRBV7-2 and J usage is TRBJ1-1, with TRBD1 matching over 7 bases. This sample comprised PBMCs, obtained around atezolizumab (anti-PD-L1) treatment. The CDR3 protein is CASSPRWTGVNTEAFF. DNA for the CDR3: TGTGCCAGCAGCCCACGCTGGACAGGAGTGAACACTGAAGCTTTCTTT.